This T cell receptor beta chain is from a study of a mutant IDH1 vaccine in newly diagnosed glioma. Documented time point: week 23, last vaccination. In the vaccine, a single dose held 300 ug of the mutant IDH1 20-mer peptide, along with topical imiquimod. Comments on this clone: Antigen specificity is unknown.

Here immunoSEQ multiplex PCR was the method, and the copy in TCRdb shows in-frame clones only, minus some. The sample includes 40,000 to 45,000 clones, about 80% of them seen just once. From germline, CDR1 is MGHRA and CDR2 YSYEKL. V gave up 2 bases and J gave up 6 bases, with 13 bases separating them. The CDR3 spans 14 residues. The sample in question was PBMCs, obtained from a glioma patient whose treatment included an IDH1 peptide vaccine. The chain recombines TRBV4-1 with TRBJ1-1; a possible D gene is TRBD1 (5 bases). The TCR originated in a man aged 45-65 years with glioma. CDR3 nucleotide sequence: TGCGCCAGCAGCCAAAGGACCGGGGGAGCTGAAGCTTTCTTT. As protein: CASSQRTGGAEAFF.